These 13 T cell receptor beta chains originate from one sample sequenced in a study of PD-1 blockade in mismatch repair-deficient tumors. Profiled with immunoSEQ multiplex PCR; TCRdb holds only in-frame clones, not every one. The table shows around 120,000 clones, with around nine tenths occurring only once. The specimen was peripheral blood, collected almost 74 weeks after starting pembrolizumab. Receptors originate from an adult with mismatch repair-deficient cancer.

The chain is built from TRBV5-1 and TRBJ2-1; a possible D gene is TRBD2 (6 bases). Trimming took 1 base from V and 0 from J, leaving 11 bases between them. From germline, CDR1 is SGHRS and CDR2 YFSETQ. The CDR3 extends over 16 amino acids. DNA for the CDR3: TGCGCCAGCAGCTTGCAAGCTAGCGTCTCCTACAATGAGCAGTTCTTC. This codes for CASSLQASVSYNEQFF.

In its sample, this clone was seen once. V gene TRBV6-1 combines with J gene TRBJ1-2; D possibly corresponds to TRBD1 (5 bases). The germline gives CDR1 MNHNS, CDR2 SASEGT. The CDR3 loop spans 15 amino acids. Trimming removed 3 bases from V and 7 bases from J, with 18 bases in between. The CDR3 is CASSDGPGASGGYTF. CDR3 DNA: TGTGCCAGCAGTGACGGACCTGGGGCATCGGGTGGCTACACCTTC.

This chain connects TRBV2 to TRBJ2-1; D call uncertain. Germline V gives CDR1 SNHLY, CDR2 FYNNEI. With 11 bases removed from V and 0 bases from J, the gap between germline ends came to 14 bases. CDR3 length: 14 amino acids. The CDR3 DNA reads as TGTGCCTGCGTACTTGGAAGCTCCTACAATGAGCAGTTCTTC. Its translation is CACVLGSSYNEQFF.

The genes are TRBV18 and TRBJ2-5; 7 nucleotides match TRBD1. CDR3 length: 13 amino acids. Per the germline V gene, CDR1 is KGHSH and CDR2 is LQKENI. After removal of 3 bases from V and 3 bases from J, the junction contained 1 base not matched to a gene. CDR3 in DNA: TGTGCCAGCTCACCGGGGACAGAAGAGACCCAGTACTTC. Its translation is CASSPGTEETQYF.

The chain uses TRBV30 and TRBJ2-7; D is uncertain. Trimming stripped 3 bases from V and 2 bases from J, with 14 bases between. CDR1 GTSNPN and CDR2 SVGIG come from the germline V gene (reference sequence). The length of the CDR3 is 14 residues. CDR3 DNA: TGTGCCTGGAGAAGGGCCCAGTCGGCCTACGAGCAGTACTTC. Amino acids: CAWRRAQSAYEQYF.

The J gene is TRBJ1-2, the V gene TRBV29-1, with a weak D call TRBD1 (5 bases). The germline V and J ends were trimmed by 2 bases and 4 bases, with 11 bases remaining between them. The germline V gene has CDR1 SQVTM and CDR2 ANQGSEA. This CDR3 spans 13 amino acids. This chain's CDR3 is CSVERTLGYGYTF. CDR3 coding DNA: TGCAGCGTTGAAAGGACACTGGGCTATGGCTACACCTTC. The variable domain in full, completed from reference TRBV29-1 and TRBJ1-2, reads SAVISQKPSRDICQRGTSLTIQCQVDSQVTMMFWYRQQPGQSLTLIATANQGSEATYESGFVIDKFPISRPNLTFSTLTVSNMSPEDSSIYLCSVERTLGYGYTFGSGTRLTVV.

The chain joins TRBV11-3 to TRBJ2-5, with D perhaps matching TRBD2 (6 bases). V lost 1 base and J 4 bases, leaving 10 bases between the germline ends. The CDR3 consists of 14 residues. The germline V gene encodes CDR1 SGHNT and CDR2 YENEEA. The CDR3 region is CASSLGREAETQYF. In DNA form, the CDR3 reads TGTGCCAGCAGCTTAGGGAGGGAGGCAGAGACCCAGTACTTC. Complete variable domain (other parts from reference TRBV11-3 and TRBJ2-5): EAGVVQSPRYKIIEKKQPVAFWCNPISGHNTLYWYLQNLGQGPELLIRYENEEAVDDSQLPKDRFSAERLKGVDSTLKIQPAELGDSAVYLCASSLGREAETQYFGPGTRLLVL.

The chain is built from TRBV5-1 and TRBJ1-1, with D possibly matching TRBD1 (5 bases). Germline CDR1 SGHRS, CDR2 YFSETQ. Deletions cut 0 bases from V and 1 base from J, with 10 bases between. This CDR3 is built from 15 residues. In DNA, the CDR3 is TGCGCCAGCAGCTTGGAGGGGTGGGGGAACACTGAAGCTTTCTTT. The encoded protein is CASSLEGWGNTEAFF.

The chain uses TRBV28 and TRBJ2-7, with 8 bases matching TRBD1. CDR1 is MDHEN and CDR2 is SYDVKM in the germline V gene. V lost 6 bases and J lost 4; bases outside the gene matches: 5. CDR3 length: 13 amino acids. The CDR3 reads CASSPGQGYEQYF. CDR3 nucleotide sequence: TGTGCCAGCAGCCCCGGACAGGGTTACGAGCAGTACTTC.

This chain connects TRBV6-6 to TRBJ2-7; 10 bases map to TRBD2. This CDR3 region has 15 residues. The germline gives CDR1 MNHNY, CDR2 SVGAGI (reference sequence). V shed 4 bases and J 2 bases; nucleotides not matched to a gene: 5. The CDR3: CASSFGLAETYEQYF. CDR3 nucleotides: TGTGCCAGCAGTTTTGGACTAGCGGAAACCTACGAGCAGTACTTC.

The V call is TRBV13, the J call TRBJ2-1; 9 bases align to TRBD2. The CDR3 runs to 17 residues. J gave up 0 bases and V 5 bases, and 8 bases lay outside the gene matches. Germline V CDR1 and CDR2: PRHDT, FYEKMQ (reference sequence). The CDR3 is CASSTRTSESSYNEQFF. Written as DNA, the CDR3 is TGTGCCAGCAGCACAAGGACTAGCGAGAGCTCCTACAATGAGCAGTTCTTC.

The chain joins TRBV30 to TRBJ1-2, with D hard to call. Germline V CDR1 and CDR2: GTSNPN, SVGIG (reference sequence). V shed 2 bases and J shed 4 bases, with 11 bases lying between them. The CDR3 runs 13 residues. The DNA of the CDR3 is TGTGCCTGGAGTCCTTCACCCATCTATGGCTACACCTTC. It codes for CAWSPSPIYGYTF.

The rearrangement links TRBV2 to TRBJ1-2; possibly TRBD1 for D (6 bases). The CDR3 runs 12 residues. The V and J ends lost 6 bases and 4 bases respectively, with 9 bases between them. Germline CDR1 reads SNHLY; CDR2 reads FYNNEI. The chain's CDR3 is CASRADSYGYTF. The CDR3 DNA reads as TGTGCCAGCAGGGCGGACAGCTATGGCTACACCTTC. Looking up the rest from reference TRBV2 and TRBJ1-2 gives the full variable domain: EPEVTQTPSHQVTQMGQEVILRCVPISNHLYFYWYRQILGQKVEFLVSFYNNEISEKSEIFDDQFSVERPDGSNFTLKIRSTKLEDSAMYFCASRADSYGYTFGSGTRLTVV.